One and the same sample provided the 18 T cell receptor beta chains below, sequenced in a study of T cell changes during pregnancy in multiple sclerosis. Sequencing was performed with immunoSEQ multiplex PCR; in TCRdb, only in-frame clones are kept and a portion is missing. Here the sample spans about 110,000 clones, approximately 90% being singletons. Specimen: peripheral blood, collected after pregnancy. These receptors were obtained from a female donor with multiple sclerosis, enrolled in a pregnancy study.

CDR3 in amino acids: CASSHPRASGLGETQYF. The CDR3 nucleotides read TGCGCCAGCAGCCACCCCCGGGCTAGCGGCCTCGGAGAGACCCAGTACTTC. The chain recombines TRBV4-1 with TRBJ2-5; TRBD2 agrees at 7 bases. Trimming took 3 bases from V and 4 from J; bases not matched to a gene: 14. In germline, CDR1 is MGHRA, CDR2 YSYEKL. The length of the CDR3 is 17 residues.

The CDR3 DNA follows: TGTGCCAGCAGCAATATCAGGGAAGGTCGCACAGATACGCAGTATTTT. It translates to CASSNIREGRTDTQYF. This chain uses TRBV21-1 with TRBJ2-3; the D segment call TRBD1 is taken from the table without a DNA check. TRBV21-1 counts as a pseudogene. The CDR3 runs to 16 residues.

The chain carries TRBV2 and TRBJ2-1; 10 nucleotides agree with TRBD1. V trimming: 4 bases; J trimming: 1 base; junction bases outside the gene matches: 4. Looked up from germline, CDR1 is SNHLY and CDR2 is FYNNEI. This CDR3 region has 16 residues. The CDR3 bases are TGTGCCAGCAGTGGGCCGGGACAGGGGTCCTACAATGAGCAGTTCTTC. It specifies CASSGPGQGSYNEQFF.

To note about this clone: One end of the junction does not line up with germline, which may come from a read error. The chain combines TRBV7-7 with TRBJ2-7; D remains unclear. This CDR3 has 13 residues. Germline lookup yields CDR1 SSHAT and CDR2 FNYEAQ (reference sequence). The CDR3 region is CASSRENSYEQYF. The CDR3 DNA sequence: TGTGCTAGCAGCCGAGAAAACTCCTACGAGCAGTACTTC.

The chain combines TRBV6-4 with TRBJ1-5, with D maybe TRBD1 (5 bases). The CDR3 is 16 residues long. V lost 2 bases and J lost 7, with 18 bases in between. Germline V gives CDR1 MRHNA, CDR2 SNTAGT. The CDR3 spells CASSDEQVPRGQPQHF. CDR3 in DNA: TGTGCCAGCAGTGACGAACAGGTTCCCAGAGGACAGCCCCAGCATTTT.

The chain has TRBV7-2 and TRBJ2-3; TRBD2 matches at 9 bases. Germline-derived CDR1 and CDR2 are SGHTA and FQGNSA. The CDR3 spans 16 residues. With 1 base clipped from V and 1 base from J, the junction kept 3 bases outside the gene matches. The CDR3 here is CASSLVLAGGTDTQYF. In nucleotides, the CDR3 is TGTGCCAGCAGCTTAGTTTTAGCGGGGGGCACAGATACGCAGTATTTT.

This chain's CDR3 is CASSPGETGELFF. In DNA, the CDR3 is TGTGCCAGCAGCCCGGGGGAGACCGGGGAGCTGTTTTTT. The chain links TRBV2 to TRBJ2-2; a weak D match, TRBD2 (6 bases). CDR1 is SNHLY, CDR2 FYNNEI, per germline. Trimming shortened V by 6 bases and J by 5 bases, and 10 bases separated the two germline ends. The CDR3 contains 13 residues.

The chain recombines TRBV7-9 with TRBJ1-1, with D possibly matching TRBD1 (5 bases). Germline lookup yields CDR1 SEHNR and CDR2 FQNEAQ (reference sequence). The CDR3 is 15 residues long. V was cut by 7 bases and J by 4 bases, with 19 bases left in between. The CDR3 DNA follows: TGTGCCAGCAAACCGGCCGGGGGGACGGGCACTGAAGCTTTCTTT. Translation gives CASKPAGGTGTEAFF.

V usage is TRBV6-1 and J usage is TRBJ1-5; 7 bases are a match to TRBD1. V was pared by 4 bases and J by 3 bases, with 6 bases of the junction left unmatched. Germline assignment: CDR1 MNHNS and CDR2 SASEGT. This CDR3 has 15 residues. CDR3 DNA: TGTGCCAGCAGTGGACAGGGTAGGATCAATCAGCCCCAGCATTTT. It codes for CASSGQGRINQPQHF.

This clone was recorded only once. CDR3 region: CASSSPPFVRRSYNEQFF. As DNA, the CDR3 is TGTGCCAGCAGTTCTCCCCCCTTTGTCCGGAGGAGTTACAATGAGCAGTTCTTC. The chain employs TRBV27 and TRBJ2-1; possibly TRBD2 for D (5 bases). Germline V gives CDR1 MNHEY, CDR2 SMNVEV (reference sequence). The CDR3 totals 18 residues. The ends were cut back, 4 bases at V and 4 bases at J, with 23 bases in the middle.

The chain couples TRBV5-1 to TRBJ2-7, with 8 bases lining up with TRBD1. The ends lost 0 bases at V and 5 bases at J; junction bases unmatched: 10. This CDR3 has 16 residues. Germline CDR1 and CDR2: SGHRS and YFSETQ. Here the CDR3 reads CASSLARTGFVHEQYF. CDR3 bases: TGCGCCAGCAGCTTGGCGCGGACAGGGTTCGTCCACGAGCAGTACTTC.

This chain uses TRBV6-4 with TRBJ2-3; maybe TRBD2 (5 bases). CDR3 length equals 16 residues. The V end was cut by 3 bases, the J end by 4 bases, with 17 bases between. The germline gives CDR1 MRHNA, CDR2 SNTAGT. This chain's CDR3 is CASSESGSPGADTQYF. The CDR3 DNA sequence: TGTGCCAGCAGTGAGTCCGGGTCCCCCGGGGCAGATACGCAGTATTTT.

The genes are TRBV29-1 and TRBJ2-1, with D possibly TRBD2 on 5 matching bases. This CDR3 has 14 amino acids. Deletions cut 3 bases from V and 8 bases from J, with 17 bases between. Germline V gene lookup returns CDR1 SQVTM and CDR2 ANQGSEA. CDR3 DNA: TGCAGCGTTGAGAGGGCCTTAGGGTTAGATGAGCAGTTCTTC. Residues: CSVERALGLDEQFF.

The chain is built from TRBV5-8 and TRBJ2-1; 16 nucleotides match TRBD2. CDR1 is SGHTS, CDR2 YDEGEE, per germline. V dropped 3 bases and J dropped 0; count of bases not matched to a gene: 6. The CDR3 is 19 residues long. DNA for the CDR3: TGTGCCAGCAGCTCCTCGGGACTAGCGGGGGGGAGCTCCTACAATGAGCAGTTCTTC. It codes for CASSSSGLAGGSSYNEQFF.

The chain has TRBV7-8 and TRBJ2-3, with TRBD1 as a possible D gene (5 bases). V shed 5 bases and J shed 6 bases, with 18 bases lying between them. CDR1 and CDR2 (germline): SGHVS, FQNEAQ. This CDR3 contains 15 residues. The CDR3 DNA follows: TGTGCCAGCAGCCCTGGAAGGGGCGCTTTGGATACGCAGTATTTT. Amino acid sequence: CASSPGRGALDTQYF.

V and J are TRBV4-2 and TRBJ2-3; 9 nucleotides line up with TRBD2. This CDR3 is 18 amino acids long. The germline V gene encodes CDR1 LGHNA and CDR2 YNFKEQ. Unmatched junction bases numbered 9, after V lost 0 bases and J lost 2 bases. CDR3 nucleotides: TGTGCCAGCAGCCAAGATCTCGAGGCTAGCGGGGACACAGATACGCAGTATTTT. Translating gives CASSQDLEASGDTDTQYF.

In this sample, this clone turned up once. This chain links TRBV19 with TRBJ2-2; no firm D call. V shed 4 bases and J shed 0 bases, with 12 bases lying between them. This CDR3 region has 16 residues. Germline CDR1 is LNHDA and CDR2 is SQIVND (reference sequence). The CDR3 sequence is CASSTVLTTNTGELFF. CDR3 nucleotides: TGTGCCAGTAGTACGGTACTAACGACGAACACCGGGGAGCTGTTTTTT.

The chain carries TRBV15 and TRBJ2-7, with D possibly TRBD1 on 6 matching bases. Trimming took off 1 base at V and 8 bases at J, with 15 bases between the two ends. From germline, CDR1 is LNHNV and CDR2 YYDKDF (reference sequence). The CDR3 length is 14 residues. DNA of the CDR3: TGTGCCACCAGCAGAGGGGACACTGCTATACAGCAGTACTTC. Protein: CATSRGDTAIQQYF.